These T cell receptor beta chains were read from a single sample in a study of PD-L1 blockade in urothelial cancer. The assay was immunoSEQ multiplex PCR, and TCRdb's table has in-frame clones only and misses some. The data show roughly 100,000 clones, 80% to 90% seen once. The sample in question was PBMCs, obtained around atezolizumab (anti-PD-L1) treatment. The receptor set was obtained from a woman older than 75 with urothelial cancer. CDR3s include the opening cysteine and the closing phenylalanine or tryptophan.

J gene | V gene | CDR3 protein
TRBJ2-1 | TRBV4-1 | CASSQDELAGAVF
TRBJ2-7 | TRBV6-5 | CASSPGTDYEQYF
TRBJ1-5 | TRBV2 | CASSGAGGRQPQHF
TRBJ2-7 | TRBV18 | CASSRPGRGGSYEQYF
TRBJ2-7 | TRBV5-5 | CASSHTSGSNHEQYF
TRBJ2-7 | TRBV7-3 | CASSFGQGPYEQYF
TRBJ2-7 | TRBV11-2 | CASSWGGDLGEQYF
TRBJ1-5 | TRBV19 | CATRGPSSNQPQHF
TRBJ2-2 | TRBV14 | CASSQNGGVTGELFF
TRBJ2-2 | TRBV27 | CASSGGTQTGELFF
TRBJ2-3 | TRBV27 | CASRGAGARTDTQYF
TRBJ1-2 | TRBV7-9 | CASSLKGGQGLNGYTF
TRBJ2-5 | TRBV28 | CASSSPLGRGQETQYF
TRBJ1-1 | TRBV7-9 | CASSPSGTEAFF
TRBJ2-2 | TRBV18 | CASSTSSTGELFF
TRBJ2-1 | TRBV19 | CASSIGGQALKQFF
TRBJ1-2 | TRBV7-8 | CASSLSNTGAAHYGYTF
TRBJ2-7 | TRBV7-2 | CASSLAGGTDEQYF
TRBJ1-1 | TRBV19 | CASKERQPSEAFF
TRBJ2-1 | TRBV27 | CASSLLQGSGQFF
TRBJ1-3 | TRBV25-1 | CASSDPGETIYF
TRBJ1-4 | TRBV9 | CASSQTGDHYEKLFF
TRBJ2-1 | TRBV7-2 | CASSLDQEQFF
TRBJ2-7 | TRBV19 | CASSIVTSGSYEQYF
TRBJ2-1 | TRBV5-1 | CASSLVSRESDNEQFF
TRBJ2-1 | TRBV5-1 | CASSPGLAGGGYNEQFF
TRBJ1-1 | TRBV28 | CASGGAGFTEAFF
TRBJ1-1 | TRBV30 | CAWRQGNTEAFF
TRBJ1-1 | TRBV28 | CASSLSPRDEAFF
TRBJ1-1 | TRBV19 | CASSNTNTEAFF
TRBJ2-2 | TRBV5-1 | CASSPPLSVGAGELFF
TRBJ2-2 | TRBV19 | CASRPSGRNTGELFF
TRBJ1-2 | TRBV9 | CASSGGGSNYGYTF
TRBJ1-5 | TRBV5-1 | CASSLGPGNSNQPQHF
TRBJ2-1 | TRBV5-1 | CASSRSAGDYNEQFF
TRBJ2-1 | TRBV7-8 | CASRQADEQFF
TRBJ1-1 | TRBV2 | CASTVLNTEAFF
TRBJ2-7 | TRBV6-5 | CASSRDRSYEQYF
TRBJ2-5 | TRBV7-3 | CASSLGLAGLETQYF
TRBJ2-3 | TRBV5-1 | CASSSKTSGSTDTQYF
TRBJ1-1 | TRBV29-1 | CSARGTGTEAFF
TRBJ1-2 | TRBV27 | CASKSGFGYTF
TRBJ2-3 | TRBV14 | CASSPLAGTDTQYF
TRBJ1-1 | TRBV6-1 | CASIWPVDTEAFF
TRBJ2-2 | TRBV6-1 | CASSEGTSWDTGELFF